This T cell receptor (beta chain) was profiled in a study of blood T cells in healthy people across ages. A second PCR, run for about 7 to 11 cycles, used a sample-barcoded 5' primer plus a J-beta primer mix. TCRdb fed the 5' RACE reads into MiXCR, producing one record per CDR3 protein. The table records about 770,000 distinct CDR3 sequences, approximately 44% of them present only once. V dropped 5 bases and J dropped 8; count of bases not matched to a gene: 9. The germline gives CDR1 MNHEY, CDR2 SVGAGI. CDR3 length equals 14 residues. Researchers isolated at least 6 million PBMCs per sample. The sequencing input was blood. This sequence joins TRBV6-5 and TRBJ1-2; 9 positions agree with TRBD1. This TCR derives from a man aged 55 to 70 in good health. CDR3 sequence: CASSTDRGRAGYTF. The CDR3 DNA sequence: TGTGCCAGCAGTACGGACAGGGGCCGAGCGGGCTACACCTTC.